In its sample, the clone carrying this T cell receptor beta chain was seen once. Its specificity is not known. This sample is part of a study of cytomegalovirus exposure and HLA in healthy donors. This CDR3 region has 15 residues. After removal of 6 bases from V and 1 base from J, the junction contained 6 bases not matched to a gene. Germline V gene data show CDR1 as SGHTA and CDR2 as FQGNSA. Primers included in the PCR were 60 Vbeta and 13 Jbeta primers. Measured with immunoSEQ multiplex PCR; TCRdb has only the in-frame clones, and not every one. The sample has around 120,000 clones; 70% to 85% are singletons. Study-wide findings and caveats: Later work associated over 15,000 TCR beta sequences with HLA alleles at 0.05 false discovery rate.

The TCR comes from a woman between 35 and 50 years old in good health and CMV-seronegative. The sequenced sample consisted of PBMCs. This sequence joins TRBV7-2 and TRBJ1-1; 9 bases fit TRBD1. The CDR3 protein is CASRRPGQGNTEAFF. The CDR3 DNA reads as TGTGCCAGCAGGCGCCCGGGACAGGGGAACACTGAAGCTTTCTTT.